This entry lists 30 T cell receptor beta chains sequenced from one sample in a study of neurological immune-mediated disorders. The time point is: longitudinal time-point 2. TCRdb called the 5' RACE reads again in MiXCR, with one record for every CDR3 protein. The sample contains some 80,000 distinct CDR3 sequences, approximately 6% of which appear only once. The sequencing input was PBMCs. These receptor sequences come from a woman aged 55-69 years with multiple sclerosis.

This clonotype was seen repeatedly, ten times or more. The rearrangement joins TRBV12-3 or TRBV12-4 to TRBJ2-4, with 11 positions matching TRBD1. The CDR3 contains 14 residues. The V segment lost 4 bases and the J segment 9 bases; nucleotides outside the gene matches: 5. CDR3 sequence reads: CASSYPGTGGIQYF. The CDR3 DNA sequence: TGTGCCAGCAGTTATCCCGGGACAGGGGGCATTCAGTACTTC.

The table lists this clonotype with many counts. The chain uses TRBV5-8 and TRBJ2-7; D is possibly TRBD1 (6 bases). The V and J ends lost 3 bases and 2 bases respectively, with 6 bases between them. This CDR3 has 12 amino acids. Germline V gives CDR1 SGHTS, CDR2 YDEGEE. CDR3 coding DNA: TGTGCCAGCAGCTACAGGGCCTACGAGCAGTACTTC. Amino acids: CASSYRAYEQYF.

The table lists this clonotype with many counts. The chain carries TRBV20-1 and TRBJ2-7, with D perhaps TRBD2 (7 bases). The germline CDR1 and CDR2 sequences are DFQATT and SNEGSKA (reference sequence). This CDR3 is 16 amino acids long. Trimming removed 0 bases at V and 1 base at J, with 16 bases between. The CDR3 spells CSARDPGRGQSYEQYF. The CDR3 bases are TGCAGTGCTAGAGACCCTGGGAGGGGACAATCCTACGAGCAGTACTTC.

V is TRBV6-4 and J is TRBJ1-5; D call uncertain. CDR1 is MRHNA and CDR2 is SNTAGT in the germline V gene. Between the trimmed V and J ends, which lost 0 bases and 3 bases, there was a span of 24 bases. The CDR3 is made up of 20 amino acids. This chain's CDR3 is CASSDSSGLALPPYNQPQHF. The CDR3 nucleotides read TGTGCCAGCAGTGACTCATCCGGACTAGCGTTACCCCCCTACAATCAGCCCCAGCATTTT.

This clonotype was recorded many times. The rearrangement links TRBV7-2 to TRBJ1-5; D unclear. Germline V CDR1 and CDR2: SGHTA, FQGNSA. This CDR3 region has 14 residues. Trimming cost V 2 bases and J 5 bases, with 10 bases left between them. The CDR3 reads CASSLRLVDQPQHF. CDR3 sequence (DNA): TGTGCCAGCAGCTTACGGTTGGTCGATCAGCCCCAGCATTTT.

This clonotype was found many times. The rearrangement joins TRBV4-1 to TRBJ2-7; 7 bases map to TRBD1. V lost 4 bases to trimming and J lost 5 bases; unmatched junction nucleotides: 11. In germline, CDR1 is MGHRA, CDR2 YSYEKL. There are 15 residues in the CDR3. The CDR3 spells CASSRRETGPDEQYF. CDR3 bases: TGCGCCAGCAGCCGCCGCGAGACAGGGCCTGACGAGCAGTACTTC.

The chain employs TRBV27 and TRBJ1-1; 8 bases fit TRBD1. Trimming cost V 1 base and J 2 bases; bases outside gene matches: 3. Germline lookup yields CDR1 MNHEY and CDR2 SMNVEV (reference sequence). The CDR3 length is 15 residues. The CDR3 DNA reads TGTGCCAGCAGTTTATTCGGGACAGGAAACACTGAAGCTTTCTTT. Protein sequence: CASSLFGTGNTEAFF.

The J gene is TRBJ2-7, the V gene TRBV5-3, with D possibly TRBD1 on 5 matching bases. TRBV5-3 is placed among ORFs of uncertain function. V was clipped by 0 bases and J by 5 bases, with 15 bases between them. This CDR3 has 15 residues. Here the CDR3 DNA reads TGTGCCAGAAGCTTGGAGGCCAGGGCGGCCCACGAGCAGTACTTC. Translating it yields CARSLEARAAHEQYF.

There are many counts of this clonotype. The chain has TRBV7-6 and TRBJ2-7; 9 nucleotides agree with TRBD1. Germline loops: CDR1 SGHVS, CDR2 FNYEAQ. The CDR3 consists of 15 residues. V trimming: 5 bases; J trimming: 0 bases; junction bases outside the gene matches: 5. The CDR3 DNA reads TGTGCCAGCAGCAACAGGGGGCTGCTCTCCTACGAGCAGTACTTC. It encodes CASSNRGLLSYEQYF.

The V and J genes are TRBV5-1 and TRBJ2-2; 9 bases are a match to TRBD2. V dropped 4 bases and J dropped 5; count of bases not matched to a gene: 9. The CDR3 is 16 residues long. CDR1 and CDR2 from the germline V gene are SGHRS and YFSETQ. The CDR3 is CASSTSGGTWTGELFF. In DNA, the CDR3 is TGCGCCAGCAGCACCAGCGGGGGGACGTGGACCGGGGAGCTGTTTTTT.

The sample holds many counts of this clonotype. The chain is built from TRBV18 and TRBJ2-1; 9 bases agree with TRBD1. There are 15 residues in the CDR3. V shed 3 bases, J shed 3 bases, and the junction held 3 bases outside the gene matches. Per the germline V gene, CDR1 is KGHSH and CDR2 is LQKENI. The DNA for the CDR3 is TGTGCCAGCTCACCCAACAGGGGGCTCTACAATGAGCAGTTCTTC. Residues: CASSPNRGLYNEQFF.

This clonotype was counted many times. The rearrangement links TRBV20-1 to TRBJ1-1; 8 nucleotides agree with TRBD1. CDR1 DFQATT and CDR2 SNEGSKA come from the germline V gene (reference sequence). Trimming at V came to 6 bases and at J to 3 bases, leaving 9 bases not matched to a gene. The CDR3 sequence is 14 residues long. DNA of the CDR3: TGCAGTGCGAGCAGGGGGCCTAGTGACACTGAAGCTTTCTTT. This sequence encodes CSASRGPSDTEAFF.

The table lists this clonotype with many counts. The chain joins TRBV12-3 or TRBV12-4 to TRBJ2-3, with 8 bases aligning to TRBD2. With V trimmed by 4 bases and J by 6 bases, 6 bases remained unmatched. The CDR3 is 14 amino acids. CDR3 sequence (DNA): TGTGCCAGCAGTTCCCGGGGGGGCCAGGATACGCAGTATTTT. It encodes CASSSRGGQDTQYF.

This clonotype was recorded many times. The chain recombines TRBV5-1 with TRBJ2-7; D possibly uses TRBD1 or TRBD2 (5 bases each). The CDR3 loop spans 17 amino acids. V was trimmed by 4 bases and J by 6 bases, leaving 26 bases between them. Looked up from germline, CDR1 is SGHRS and CDR2 is YFSETQ. CDR3 nucleotides: TGCGCCAGCAGCCTGATTACCGGGACCGCTATGGCTCGCGAGCAGTACTTC. Its protein is CASSLITGTAMAREQYF.

Ten or more counts support this clonotype. The V call is TRBV5-1, the J call TRBJ2-5; 7 bases line up with TRBD1. Germline-derived CDR1 and CDR2 are SGHRS and YFSETQ. J was trimmed by 7 bases and V by 7 bases; bases with no gene match: 10. The CDR3 has 13 amino acids. CDR3 in DNA: TGCGCCAGCGGACAAGGGGGCGGAGTGACCCAGTACTTC. It translates to CASGQGGGVTQYF.

This clonotype was seen many times. V is TRBV29-1 and J is TRBJ2-2, with 11 bases aligning to TRBD1. V dropped 6 bases and J dropped 0; count of bases not matched to a gene: 6. The CDR3 sequence is 16 residues long. Germline V gives CDR1 SQVTM, CDR2 ANQGSEA. The DNA for the CDR3 is TGCAGCGTCGACCCGGGACAGGGGGCGAACACCGGGGAGCTGTTTTTT. It translates to CSVDPGQGANTGELFF.

The table lists this clonotype with many counts. The chain couples TRBV12-3 or TRBV12-4 to TRBJ1-1; perhaps TRBD1 as D (5 bases). This CDR3 is 15 amino acids long. Trimming stripped 4 bases from V and 1 base from J, with 13 bases between. CDR3 residues: CASSSPRDSNTEAFF. CDR3 sequence (DNA): TGTGCCAGCAGTTCCCCAAGGGACTCGAACACTGAAGCTTTCTTT.

The table lists this clonotype with many counts. This chain joins TRBV5-1 and TRBJ2-1; the D gene is possibly TRBD2 (6 bases). The CDR3 runs 16 residues. V lost 0 bases and J 3 bases, leaving 13 bases between the germline ends. CDR1 and CDR2 from the germline V gene are SGHRS and YFSETQ. The CDR3 DNA reads as TGCGCCAGCAGCTTGGTCGGTAGCGGAGACTACAATGAGCAGTTCTTC. Translated: CASSLVGSGDYNEQFF. Full variable domain (remainder filled in from reference TRBV5-1 and TRBJ2-1): KAGVTQTPRYLIKTRGQQVTLSCSPISGHRSVSWYQQTPGQGLQFLFEYFSETQRNKGNFPGRFSGRQFSNSRSEMNVSTLELGDSALYLCASSLVGSGDYNEQFFGPGTRLTVL.

This clonotype was seen repeatedly, ten times or more. This rearrangement joins TRBV20-1 to TRBJ2-7; D is perhaps TRBD1 (6 bases). Germline lookup yields CDR1 DFQATT and CDR2 SNEGSKA (reference sequence). V was trimmed by 2 bases and J by 0 bases, leaving 14 bases between them. This CDR3 region has 15 residues. The DNA of the CDR3 is TGCAGTGCTAGAATACCGGGACACAGCTCCTACGAGCAGTACTTC. Its translation: CSARIPGHSSYEQYF.

Points on this clonotype: A much larger clone is a single base away; this may be a read error. CDR3 DNA sequence: TGTGCCAGCAGCTTATGGTACACCGGGGAGCTGTTTTTT. This encodes CASSLWYTGELFF. V is TRBV7-9 and J is TRBJ2-2; D unclear. CDR1 is SEHNR, CDR2 FQNEAQ, per germline (reference sequence). The CDR3 is made up of 13 amino acids. V lost 2 bases to trimming and J lost 3 bases, with 4 bases between them.

This clonotype has a count of ten or more. V and J are TRBV10-1 and TRBJ1-1; no reliable D call. CDR3 length equals 13 residues. The V end was cut by 6 bases, the J end by 4 bases, with 12 bases between. Germline assignment: CDR1 WNHNN and CDR2 SYGVQD (reference sequence). In nucleotides, the CDR3 is TGCGCCAGCAGCGAACGAGAGCGCACTGAAGCTTTCTTT. It yields the protein CASSERERTEAFF.

This clonotype has a count of ten or more. The CDR3 region is CASVGPGYNEQFF. CDR3 nucleotides: TGTGCCAGCGTGGGCCCGGGCTACAATGAGCAGTTCTTC. This sequence joins TRBV3-1 and TRBJ2-1; D gene unclear. Germline-derived CDR1 and CDR2 are LGHDT and YNNKEL (reference sequence). The ends were cut back, 8 bases at V and 3 bases at J, with 11 bases in the middle. The CDR3 contains 13 residues.

J is TRBJ2-1 and V is TRBV29-1; 7 nucleotides match TRBD1. The CDR3 loop spans 12 amino acids. Germline-derived CDR1 and CDR2 are SQVTM and ANQGSEA. With V trimmed by 7 bases and J by 3 bases, 3 bases remained unmatched. CDR3 amino acids: CSGQGIYNEQFF. Written as DNA, the CDR3 is TGCAGCGGACAGGGAATCTACAATGAGCAGTTCTTC.

This clonotype was detected many times. The chain is built from TRBV4-1 and TRBJ2-7; D uncertain. Trimming shortened V by 1 base and J by 6 bases, and 13 bases separated the two germline ends. This CDR3 is 14 amino acids long. Germline CDR1 MGHRA, CDR2 YSYEKL. The CDR3 region has the DNA TGCGCCAGCAGCCAAGGGGCGGAAAAGCTCGAGCAGTACTTC. Protein product: CASSQGAEKLEQYF.

This clonotype has a count of ten or more. V is TRBV6-5 and J is TRBJ1-1, with TRBD1 matching 7 bases. V dropped 4 bases and J dropped 4; count of bases not matched to a gene: 9. CDR1 MNHEY and CDR2 SVGAGI come from the germline V gene. The CDR3 sequence is 15 residues long. CDR3 sequence (DNA): TGTGCCAGCAGTTCCGTCGACAGGGCGGGCACTGAAGCTTTCTTT. It specifies CASSSVDRAGTEAFF.

This clonotype came up many times. The chain combines TRBV15 with TRBJ1-1; a weak D match, TRBD1 (5 bases). This CDR3 spans 15 amino acids. Trimming took 1 base from V and 4 from J, leaving 13 bases between them. From germline, CDR1 is LNHNV and CDR2 YYDKDF (reference sequence). The CDR3 is CATSRGGVRSTEAFF. In DNA form, the CDR3 reads TGTGCCACCAGCAGAGGGGGGGTCAGGAGCACTGAAGCTTTCTTT. Filled out from reference TRBV15 and TRBJ1-1, the complete variable domain reads DAMVIQNPRYQVTQFGKPVTLSCSQTLNHNVMYWYQQKSSQAPKLLFHYYDKDFNNEADTPDNFQSRRPNTSFCFLDIRSPGLGDTAMYLCATSRGGVRSTEAFFGQGTRLTVV.

This clonotype showed up many times. This chain joins TRBV5-8 and TRBJ1-5; 9 bases fit TRBD1. Unmatched junction bases numbered 7, after V lost 3 bases and J lost 6 bases. The germline V gene encodes CDR1 SGHTS and CDR2 YDEGEE. The CDR3 has 15 residues. DNA of the CDR3: TGTGCCAGCAGCTCCGGGACAGGGCTTCCTCAGCCCCAGCATTTT. This gives the protein CASSSGTGLPQPQHF.

The sample holds many counts of this clonotype. The chain combines TRBV6-5 with TRBJ1-2; TRBD1 matches 9 bases. The ends lost 6 bases at V and 8 bases at J; junction bases unmatched: 7. CDR1 and CDR2 (germline): MNHEY, SVGAGI. This CDR3 region has 13 residues. DNA for the CDR3: TGTGCCAGCAGAATCGACAGGGGGAGCGGCTACACCTTC. Translated, it gives CASRIDRGSGYTF.

As to this clonotype: Just one base apart from a much larger clone, this may be a read error. The chain has TRBV20-1 and TRBJ2-7; D possibly matches TRBD1 or TRBD2 (5 bases each). The germline CDR1 and CDR2 sequences are DFQATT and SNEGSKA (reference sequence). V was trimmed by 5 bases and J by 1 base, leaving 15 bases between them. The CDR3 has 14 amino acids. As DNA, the CDR3 is TGCAGTGCTGGAGTAGGGACCTCGTCCTACGAGCAGTACTTC. Translated, it gives CSAGVGTSSYEQYF.

The chain uses TRBV3-1 and TRBJ2-1; D might be TRBD1 (6 bases). V was cut by 6 bases and J by 7 bases, with 22 bases left in between. The CDR3 is 16 amino acids. The germline CDR1 and CDR2 sequences are LGHDT and YNNKEL (reference sequence). The CDR3 bases are TGTGCCAGCAGGTCACCAGGGGTATCGGGTATGAATGAGCAGTTCTTC. Its translation is CASRSPGVSGMNEQFF.